These T cell receptor beta chains were read from a single sample in a study of T-cell memory formation after mild COVID-19. TCRdb recomputed calls from the 5' RACE reads with MiXCR, one row per CDR3 protein. In the table there are 300,000 to 350,000 distinct CDR3 sequences, roughly 13% of which are singletons. The sample was PBMCs or a T cell subset sorted from them (not recorded which). These receptors all stem from a man aged 18 to 29 who had mild COVID-19 (a few samples of this study predate the infection). Cell type and time point are not known. Both conserved end residues are part of each CDR3. A D gene is named only where the DNA matches it firmly. Part of the rows lack a size; the others show once, few, many or a class for expanded clones.

TRBV27,few,-,TRBJ2-2,10,TGTGCCAGCAGTTGGGGGGAGCTGTTTTTT,CASSWGELFF
TRBV4-3,many,-,TRBJ1-6,18,TGCGCCAGCAGCCAAGAGGCGCAGGGTAGCTCCTATAATTCACCCCTCCACTTT,CASSQEAQGSSYNSPLHF
TRBV29-1,few,TRBD1,TRBJ1-2,11,TGCAGCGTTGAAGGACAGGGTGGCTACACCTTC,CSVEGQGGYTF
TRBV20-1,few,TRBD1,TRBJ1-4,14,TGCAGTGCTGGACAGGGGAAGGGTAGGGAAAAACTGTTTTTT,CSAGQGKGREKLFF
TRBV18,few,TRBD1,TRBJ1-1,15,TGTGCCAGCTCAATAGGGACAGGGCATGACACTGAAGCTTTCTTT,CASSIGTGHDTEAFF
TRBV18,few,TRBD2,TRBJ2-1,16,TGTGCCAGCTCCACCTCCCGACTAGCGGGGGCAGGGGAGCAGTTCTTC,CASSTSRLAGAGEQFF
TRBV5-1,-,-,TRBJ2-7,17,TGCGCCAGCAGCTTGGCCTTCCCCCCACGGCTAGTCTACGAGCAGTACTTC,CASSLAFPPRLVYEQYF
TRBV7-9,-,TRBD1,TRBJ2-7,14,TGTGCCAGCAGCTCCCCGGGACAGGCCTACGAGCAGTACTTC,CASSSPGQAYEQYF
TRBV5-6,-,TRBD1,TRBJ2-5,15,TGTGCCAGCAGCCCCCCGGACAGGGAGATGGAGACCCAGTACTTC,CASSPPDREMETQYF
TRBV5-1,few,TRBD2,TRBJ2-3,15,TGCGCCAGCAGCCCGGTAGCGGGCCGCACAGATACGCAGTATTTT,CASSPVAGRTDTQYF
TRBV6-5,-,-,TRBJ2-1,16,TGTGCCAGCAGTTACTCGAGGCGGGGGCCCAACAATGAGCAGTTCTTC,CASSYSRRGPNNEQFF
TRBV11-2,few,TRBD1,TRBJ2-2,17,TGTGCCAGCAGCCCAGGGGGCTGGACAAAGAACACCGGGGAGCTGTTTTTT,CASSPGGWTKNTGELFF
TRBV7-9,many,-,TRBJ2-7,13,TGTGCCAGCAGCCCGGGGCAGGTCTACGAGCAGTACTTC,CASSPGQVYEQYF
TRBV7-9,-,-,TRBJ1-5,13,TGTGCCAGCAGCCCCCGAGATATGGGGCCCCAGCATTTT,CASSPRDMGPQHF
TRBV11-2,few,-,TRBJ2-1,15,TGTGCCAGCAGCGTAGGGGGGCAGACCGGTAGTGAGCAGTTCTTC,CASSVGGQTGSEQFF
TRBV7-2,-,-,TRBJ2-3,15,TGTTCCAGCAGCTTAGTCCCCAGCCCCACAGATACGCAGTATTTT,CSSSLVPSPTDTQYF
TRBV11-2,few,-,TRBJ2-5,14,TGTGCCAGCAGCTGGGGGACAATTAAAGAGACCCAGTACTTC,CASSWGTIKETQYF
TRBV20-1,few,-,TRBJ2-5,13,TGCAGTGTAATTGTTCCGGGCGGACAGACCCAGTACTTC,CSVIVPGGQTQYF
TRBV3-1,few,-,TRBJ1-6,17,TGTGCCAGCAGCCAGAAGGACGGACTCTCCTATAATTCACCCCTCCACTTT,CASSQKDGLSYNSPLHF
TRBV3-1,-,-,TRBJ2-5,16,TGTGCCAGCAGCCAAGATATATCAAGGCGCCAAGAGACCCAGTACTTC,CASSQDISRRQETQYF
TRBV12-3/TRBV12-4,-,TRBD1,TRBJ2-2,16,TGTGCCAGCAGTTTGGGTACAGGGGTAAACACCGGGGAGCTGTTTTTT,CASSLGTGVNTGELFF
TRBV12-3/TRBV12-4,few,-,TRBJ2-3,15,TGTGCCAGCAGCCCAGGGGATTCTCTCACAGATACGCAGTATTTT,CASSPGDSLTDTQYF
TRBV10-3,many,TRBD1,TRBJ2-7,16,TGTGCCATCAGTGAGTACAGGACAGGGCGTTCCTACGAGCAGTACTTC,CAISEYRTGRSYEQYF
TRBV29-1,-,TRBD1,TRBJ1-1,12,TGCAGCGTAGTGGACAGGGGCACTGAAGCTTTCTTT,CSVVDRGTEAFF
TRBV6-5,-,-,TRBJ1-1,16,TGTGCCAGCAGTTACAAGACAGGCGGGGTTCTCACTGAAGCTTTCTTT,CASSYKTGGVLTEAFF
TRBV20-1,many,TRBD2,TRBJ2-1,16,TGCAGTGCTAAGGTGGCTAGCGGGGGGCCTGCGAATGAGCAGTTCTTC,CSAKVASGGPANEQFF
TRBV11-1,-,TRBD2,TRBJ2-1,15,TGTGCCAGCAGCTTCCTAGCGGGTCTCCACAATGAGCAGTTCTTC,CASSFLAGLHNEQFF
TRBV27,-,-,TRBJ1-5,14,TGTGCCAGCAGCAAGGGCACCAGCAATCAGCCCCAGCATTTT,CASSKGTSNQPQHF
TRBV6-5,-,TRBD2,TRBJ2-1,13,TGTGCCAGCAGTTACTCTCCATCGGGGGGTTTGTTCTTC,CASSYSPSGGLFF
TRBV5-8,-,TRBD1,TRBJ1-1,15,TGTGCCAGCAGTCATTATACAGGGGGCGGCACTGAAGCTTTCTTT,CASSHYTGGGTEAFF
TRBV7-9,many,-,TRBJ1-2,13,TGTGCCAGCAGCCCCCACACAGCCTATGGCTACACCTTC,CASSPHTAYGYTF
TRBV7-2,-,TRBD2,TRBJ2-2,16,TGTGCCAGCACCCCGCCGGGGGACTACGTAACCGGGGAGCTGTTTTTT,CASTPPGDYVTGELFF
TRBV30,-,-,TRBJ1-2,15,TGTGCCCGAAGGGCATCACTTAAACTTAACTATGGCTACACCTTC,CARRASLKLNYGYTF
TRBV30,few,TRBD1,TRBJ1-1,13,TGTGCCTGGAGTGGGGACAGGGGACTTGAAGCTTTCTTT,CAWSGDRGLEAFF
TRBV3-1,-,TRBD1,TRBJ1-6,16,TGTGCCAGCAGCCCCCGGGACAGGGGACCGGCTTCACCCCTCCACTTT,CASSPRDRGPASPLHF
TRBV6-2/TRBV6-3,-,-,TRBJ1-4,17,TGTGCCAGCAGTTCCCATCGGGCGGCCTGGCCTAATGAAAAACTGTTTTTT,CASSSHRAAWPNEKLFF
TRBV7-9,-,TRBD1,TRBJ1-4,15,TGTGCCAGCAGCCCCCGGGAGGGGGCAGATGAAAAACTGTTTTTT,CASSPREGADEKLFF